Each of the 7 T cell receptor beta chains below was sequenced from the same sample in a study of blood T cell repertoires in COVID-19. The repertoire was sequenced with immunoSEQ multiplex PCR; TCRdb's copy has only in-frame clones and lacks some. This table has 43,000 or so clones, over 75% appearing once. The sample consisted of peripheral blood. The receptors shown here come from a woman aged 60 to 75 with acute or convalescent COVID-19.

This clone was seen a single time. The V gene is TRBV6-5, the J gene TRBJ1-2; 8 bases match TRBD1. The J segment lost 8 bases and the V segment lost 6 bases, leaving 14 bases of the junction unmatched. Germline values: CDR1 MNHEY, CDR2 SVGAGI. The CDR3 length is 15 residues. CDR3: CASRAGGEVFLGYTF. CDR3 coding DNA: TGTGCCAGCAGAGCAGGGGGCGAGGTGTTTTTGGGCTACACCTTC.

The genes are TRBV9 and TRBJ2-2, with 10 positions matching TRBD1. Germline values: CDR1 SGDLS, CDR2 YYNGEE. The CDR3 runs 17 residues. V trimming: 2 bases; J trimming: 1 base; junction bases outside the gene matches: 5. The CDR3 protein is CASSVGTGAMNTGELFF. In DNA, the CDR3 is TGTGCCAGCAGCGTGGGGACAGGGGCGATGAACACCGGGGAGCTGTTTTTT.

The chain employs TRBV27 and TRBJ1-4, with D possibly being TRBD1 (5 bases). The germline V gene has CDR1 MNHEY and CDR2 SMNVEV (reference sequence). Trimming stripped 3 bases from V and 6 bases from J, with 8 bases between. CDR3 size: 13 residues. CDR3 sequence (DNA): TGTGCCAGCAGTTTTGGGGGGGATGAAAAACTGTTTTTT. Residues: CASSFGGDEKLFF.

J is TRBJ2-1 and V is TRBV24-1, with D possibly TRBD1 on 6 matching bases. The CDR3 extends over 15 amino acids. Germline V gene lookup returns CDR1 KGHDR and CDR2 SFDVKD. The V gene lost 10 bases and the J gene lost 8 bases, with 23 bases spanning the gap. The CDR3 region has the DNA TGTGCCACTTCAACCGGGACATACGTTGTCTATGAGCAGTTCTTC. It encodes CATSTGTYVVYEQFF.

The V gene is TRBV15, the J gene TRBJ1-1; TRBD1 might be the D (6 bases). The V gene's germline CDR1 is LNHNV and CDR2 YYDKDF (reference sequence). With 8 bases removed from V and 5 bases from J, the gap between germline ends came to 9 bases. This CDR3 comprises 11 residues. CDR3 nucleotide sequence: TGTGCCACCCAAGGGGGTACTGAAGCTTTCTTT. This codes for CATQGGTEAFF. The complete variable domain, with remaining parts taken from reference TRBV15 and TRBJ1-1, reads DAMVIQNPRYQVTQFGKPVTLSCSQTLNHNVMYWYQQKSSQAPKLLFHYYDKDFNNEADTPDNFQSRRPNTSFCFLDIRSPGLGDTAMYLCATQGGTEAFFGQGTRLTVV.

This clone was recorded a few times. The chain couples TRBV5-1 to TRBJ2-1, with a weak D call TRBD1 (5 bases). The CDR3 covers 14 residues. Germline V lookup: CDR1 SGHRS, CDR2 YFSETQ. V was pared by 7 bases and J by 5 bases, with 16 bases between. In DNA, the CDR3 is TGCGCCAGCTCCTTGACAGTTACCAACAATGAGCAGTTCTTC. Amino acid sequence: CASSLTVTNNEQFF.

This clone has just one count. The chain joins TRBV5-1 to TRBJ2-2, with D maybe TRBD2 (5 bases). Trimming shortened V by 3 bases and J by 1 base, and 10 bases separated the two germline ends. This CDR3 spans 15 amino acids. CDR1 is SGHRS, CDR2 YFSETQ, per germline. The CDR3 reads CASSWRILNTGELFF. CDR3 DNA: TGCGCCAGCAGCTGGAGGATCTTGAACACCGGGGAGCTGTTTTTT.